This T cell receptor (beta chain) was captured in a study of cytomegalovirus exposure and HLA in healthy donors. The PCR employed 60 Vbeta primers together with 13 Jbeta primers. Profiled with immunoSEQ multiplex PCR; TCRdb holds only in-frame clones, not every one. In the table there are about 190,000 clones, around 90% of which are singletons. Study observations and caveats: Exclusion as indistinguishable affected some V segments, including TRBV6-2 and TRBV6-3. The study labeled 150 or so TCR beta chains cytomegalovirus-associated.

The CDR3 extends over 14 amino acids. Trimming cost V 6 bases and J 4 bases, with 15 bases left between them. CDR1 SNHLY and CDR2 FYNNEI come from the germline V gene. A remark on this clone: The antigen remains unidentified.

Participants comprised healthy donors of bone marrow. The origin of this receptor is a boy aged 2 to 10 in good health and CMV-seronegative. The genes are TRBV2 and TRBJ1-2; D possibly corresponds to TRBD1 (6 bases). Sample: PBMCs. Here the CDR3 reads CASRATVTGYGYTF. The CDR3, as DNA: TGTGCCAGCAGGGCGACAGTGACAGGCTATGGCTACACCTTC.